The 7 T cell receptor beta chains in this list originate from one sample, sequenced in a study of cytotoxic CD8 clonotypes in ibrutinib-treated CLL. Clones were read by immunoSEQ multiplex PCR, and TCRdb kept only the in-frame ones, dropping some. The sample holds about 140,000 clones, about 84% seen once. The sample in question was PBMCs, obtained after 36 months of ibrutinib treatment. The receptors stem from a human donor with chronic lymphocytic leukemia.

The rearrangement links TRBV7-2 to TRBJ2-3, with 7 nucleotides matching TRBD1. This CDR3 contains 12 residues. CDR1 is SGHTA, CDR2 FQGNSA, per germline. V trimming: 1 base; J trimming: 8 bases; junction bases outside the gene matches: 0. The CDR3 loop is CASSLGQGTQYF. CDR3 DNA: TGTGCCAGCAGCTTAGGACAGGGTACGCAGTATTTT.

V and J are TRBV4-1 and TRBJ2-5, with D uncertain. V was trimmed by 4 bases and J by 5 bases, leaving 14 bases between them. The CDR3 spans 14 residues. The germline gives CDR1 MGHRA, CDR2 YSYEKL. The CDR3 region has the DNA TGCGCCAGCAGCCCGCTTGGGCAAAAGGAGACCCAGTACTTC. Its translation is CASSPLGQKETQYF.

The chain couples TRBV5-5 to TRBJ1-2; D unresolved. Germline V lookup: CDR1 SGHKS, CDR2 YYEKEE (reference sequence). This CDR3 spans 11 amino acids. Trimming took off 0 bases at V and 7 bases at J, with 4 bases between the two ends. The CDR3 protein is CASSLGFGYTF. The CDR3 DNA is TGTGCCAGCAGCTTGGGGTTTGGCTACACCTTC.

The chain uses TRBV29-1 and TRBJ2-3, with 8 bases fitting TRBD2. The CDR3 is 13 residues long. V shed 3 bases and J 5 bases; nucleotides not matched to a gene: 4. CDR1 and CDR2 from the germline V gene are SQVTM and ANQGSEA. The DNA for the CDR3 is TGCAGCGTTGAGGCGGGAGGTGGAGATACGCAGTATTTT. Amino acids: CSVEAGGGDTQYF.

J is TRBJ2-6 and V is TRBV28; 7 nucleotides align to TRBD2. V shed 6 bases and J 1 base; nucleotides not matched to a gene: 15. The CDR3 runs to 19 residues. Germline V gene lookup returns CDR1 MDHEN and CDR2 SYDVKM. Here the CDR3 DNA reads TGTGCCAGCAGCCCCCGACCCGCGGGGGTGTTTTCTGGGGCCAACGTCCTGACTTTC. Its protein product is CASSPRPAGVFSGANVLTF.

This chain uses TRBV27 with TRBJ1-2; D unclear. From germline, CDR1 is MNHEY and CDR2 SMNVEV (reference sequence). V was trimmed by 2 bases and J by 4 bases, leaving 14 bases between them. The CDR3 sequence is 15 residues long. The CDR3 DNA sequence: TGTGCCAGCAGTTTAAGTGGCCGGGAGGGCTATGGCTACACCTTC. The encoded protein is CASSLSGREGYGYTF.

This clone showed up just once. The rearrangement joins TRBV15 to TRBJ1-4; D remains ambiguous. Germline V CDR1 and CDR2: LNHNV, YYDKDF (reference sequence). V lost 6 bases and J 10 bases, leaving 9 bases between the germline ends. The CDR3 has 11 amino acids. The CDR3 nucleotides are TGTGCCACCAGAAGTGGAGGAAAACTGTTTTTT. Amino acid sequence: CATRSGGKLFF.